The 12 T cell receptor beta chains below come from one sample, sequenced in a study of a mutant IDH1 vaccine in newly diagnosed glioma. Sequencing used immunoSEQ multiplex PCR; TCRdb keeps in-frame clones, though not all of them. The table shows tens of thousands of clones, with 80% occurring only once. No antigen has been identified for these receptors. Time point meaning: week 11, during vaccination. Every vaccination contained 300 ug of the mutant IDH1 20-mer peptide and was paired with topical imiquimod. The material sequenced was PBMCs, taken from a glioma patient whose treatment included an IDH1 peptide vaccine. These TCRs come from a man aged 45-60 years with glioma.

The chain uses TRBV6-5 and TRBJ1-5, with D possibly matching TRBD1 (5 bases). V lost 3 bases and J 0 bases, leaving 9 bases between the germline ends. Per the germline V gene, CDR1 is MNHEY and CDR2 is SVGAGI. This CDR3 has 15 amino acids. As DNA, the CDR3 is TGTGCCAGCAGTTATTCGGGGACTAGCAATCAGCCCCAGCATTTT. Its translation is CASSYSGTSNQPQHF.

The rearrangement links TRBV6-6 to TRBJ1-2; 7 bases map to TRBD1. Trimming removed 2 bases from V and 6 bases from J; junction bases left unmatched: 6. There are 14 residues in the CDR3. Germline loops: CDR1 MNHNY, CDR2 SVGAGI (reference sequence). The CDR3: CASSYPGQRNGYTF. DNA of the CDR3: TGTGCCAGCAGTTACCCGGGACAGAGAAATGGCTACACCTTC.

The chain has TRBV11-3 and TRBJ2-3; TRBD2 might be the D (6 bases). Trimming took 1 base from V and 3 from J, leaving 14 bases between them. Germline V lookup: CDR1 SGHNT, CDR2 YENEEA. The CDR3 sequence is 16 residues long. CDR3: CASSLGLGMGTDTQYF. In DNA, the CDR3 is TGTGCCAGCAGCTTAGGACTAGGAATGGGTACAGATACGCAGTATTTT. Looking up the rest from reference TRBV11-3 and TRBJ2-3 gives the full variable domain: EAGVVQSPRYKIIEKKQPVAFWCNPISGHNTLYWYLQNLGQGPELLIRYENEEAVDDSQLPKDRFSAERLKGVDSTLKIQPAELGDSAVYLCASSLGLGMGTDTQYFGPGTRLTVL.

The chain has TRBV5-1 and TRBJ2-1; no clear D gene. The V and J ends lost 2 bases and 7 bases respectively, with 7 bases between them. Looked up from germline, CDR1 is SGHRS and CDR2 is YFSETQ. The CDR3 covers 12 residues. The CDR3 DNA follows: TGCGCCAGCAGCTTTCCCGGGAATGAGCAGTTCTTC. Its translation is CASSFPGNEQFF. Using reference TRBV5-1 and TRBJ2-1 for the parts outside the CDR3, the full variable domain is KAGVTQTPRYLIKTRGQQVTLSCSPISGHRSVSWYQQTPGQGLQFLFEYFSETQRNKGNFPGRFSGRQFSNSRSEMNVSTLELGDSALYLCASSFPGNEQFFGPGTRLTVL.

The chain couples TRBV6-5 to TRBJ1-3, with TRBD1 matching over 8 bases. In germline, CDR1 is MNHEY, CDR2 SVGAGI. The CDR3 is made up of 14 amino acids. V was clipped by 6 bases and J by 5 bases; unmatched bases: 6. Here the CDR3 DNA reads TGTGCCAGCAGCCGGGGACAGGTTCGAAACACCATATATTTT. Its translation is CASSRGQVRNTIYF.

The chain has TRBV5-1 and TRBJ2-5; no definite D call. The length of the CDR3 is 13 residues. Per germline, CDR1 SGHRS and CDR2 YFSETQ. Trimming shortened V by 0 bases and J by 4 bases, and 7 bases separated the two germline ends. The DNA of the CDR3 is TGCGCCAGCAGCTTGGGGTTGGGAGAGACCCAGTACTTC. Translation: CASSLGLGETQYF. The full variable domain, in which reference TRBV5-1 and TRBJ2-5 provide the parts outside the CDR3, is KAGVTQTPRYLIKTRGQQVTLSCSPISGHRSVSWYQQTPGQGLQFLFEYFSETQRNKGNFPGRFSGRQFSNSRSEMNVSTLELGDSALYLCASSLGLGETQYFGPGTRLLVL.

The chain carries TRBV7-2 and TRBJ2-4; 10 bases align to TRBD2. This CDR3 is built from 19 residues. Germline V CDR1 and CDR2: SGHTA, FQGNSA. V trimming: 5 bases; J trimming: 3 bases; junction bases outside the gene matches: 16. CDR3 sequence (DNA): TGTGCCAGCAGCCCGCCCGGAGGTAGCGGGGGGCACCTCAAAAACATTCAGTACTTC. This encodes CASSPPGGSGGHLKNIQYF.

This clone appeared once. In DNA form, the CDR3 reads TGTGCCAGCAGCCATAGCAAGGGGCGAGATACGCAGTATTTT. It translates to CASSHSKGRDTQYF. The gene calls are TRBV6-1 and TRBJ2-3, with a weak D call TRBD1 (5 bases). The V end lost 6 bases, the J end lost 5 bases, and 15 bases lay between the germline ends. Looked up from germline, CDR1 is MNHNS and CDR2 is SASEGT. The CDR3 runs 14 residues.

The chain combines TRBV7-8 with TRBJ2-7; perhaps TRBD2 as D (5 bases). CDR3 size: 11 residues. Germline CDR1 reads SGHVS; CDR2 reads FQNEAQ. V gave up 3 bases and J gave up 7 bases, with 7 bases separating them. The CDR3 spells CASSLEVEQYF. In nucleotides, the CDR3 is TGTGCCAGCAGCTTGGAGGTTGAGCAGTACTTC.

The chain employs TRBV2 and TRBJ2-3; D is perhaps TRBD1 (6 bases). V was shortened by 7 bases and J by 0 bases, with 14 bases between the two germline ends. Germline V gene data show CDR1 as SNHLY and CDR2 as FYNNEI. The CDR3 is 15 amino acids. The CDR3 DNA is TGTGCCAGCATCGGGACATCAGCTAGCACAGATACGCAGTATTTT. Translating gives CASIGTSASTDTQYF.

The chain links TRBV5-1 to TRBJ2-1, with TRBD1 matching over 8 bases. Germline V gene lookup returns CDR1 SGHRS and CDR2 YFSETQ. The CDR3 extends over 14 amino acids. The V gene end was trimmed by 4 bases and the J gene end by 0 bases; junction bases not matched to a gene: 0. In DNA, the CDR3 is TGCGCCAGCAGCGGGACAGGCTCCTACAATGAGCAGTTCTTC. It encodes CASSGTGSYNEQFF.

The V and J genes are TRBV25-1 and TRBJ1-2; maybe TRBD1 (6 bases). V lost 5 bases and J lost 8, with 12 bases in between. This CDR3 has 12 residues. Germline lookup yields CDR1 MGHDK and CDR2 SYGVNS. CDR3 sequence: CASSLQGGGYTF. The CDR3 DNA sequence: TGTGCCAGCAGTCTACAGGGTGGCGGCTACACCTTC.